This paragraph covers one TCR beta chain sequence. These data are taken from a study of blood T cell repertoires in COVID-19. Turning to the study itself: Samples came from the United States, Italy and Spain, spanning acute and convalescent COVID-19.

In the authors' methods: Reference gene primers were amplified, and this amplification served to estimate nucleated cell counts. Libraries were prepared by immunoSEQ multiplex PCR; TCRdb keeps only in-frame clonotypes and omits some of them. D and trimming were read from the DNA, whereas the V and J calls and clone size are those reported in that table. The sample has 180,000 or so clones; around 80% are singletons. CDR3 length: 14 residues. V lost 1 base and J lost 0, with 7 bases in between. Germline CDR1 and CDR2: SGDLS and YYNGEE. This TCR came from a woman aged 80 or older with active or convalescent COVID-19. The chain employs TRBV9 and TRBJ1-1, with a weak D call TRBD1 (5 bases). The sequenced material came from peripheral blood. The CDR3 DNA is TGTGCCAGCAGCGTATCAGGGATGAACACTGAAGCTTTCTTT. Its protein is CASSVSGMNTEAFF.